This TCR beta chain came from a study of T cells after yellow fever vaccination. V lost 4 bases to trimming and J lost 7 bases, with 11 bases between them. The CDR3 has 12 residues. In germline, CDR1 is SEHNR, CDR2 FQNEAQ (reference sequence). It was through 5'RACE template switching that TCR cDNA was made, with a universal primer site and UMIs added. TCRdb reprocessed the 5' RACE reads with MiXCR, giving one entry per CDR3 protein. Among 500,000 to 650,000 distinct CDR3 sequences listed, about 13% were seen once. The sample holds a few counts of this clonotype. This sequence joins TRBV7-9 and TRBJ2-7, with D possibly being TRBD1 (6 bases). Material: PBMCs, obtained on the day of the yellow fever booster vaccination. The clonotype comes from a man aged 25-45 years who received the YFV17D yellow fever vaccine. The CDR3 spells CASSSQGLEQYF. CDR3 DNA: TGTGCCAGCAGCTCACAGGGCCTGGAGCAGTACTTC.